This T cell receptor (beta chain) appears in the sequencing data of a study of blood T cells in healthy people across ages. A J-beta primer mix and a sample-barcoded 5' primer were used in a second PCR of roughly 6 to 11 cycles. The template-switch adaptor, which had 12 random nucleotides, put a tag on each cDNA molecule. One entry per CDR3 protein, called by TCRdb with MiXCR from the 5' RACE reads. The sample lists under 1,000,000 distinct CDR3 sequences; 35% to 60% were seen once. A note on this clonotype: As yet, its antigen is unknown.

The study, taken as a whole, reports: Significant beta diversity loss was already apparent by age approximately 36, declining roughly linearly.

The CDR3 is 14 amino acids. Deletions cut 5 bases from V and 0 bases from J, with 5 bases between. Germline assignment: CDR1 SEHNR and CDR2 FQNEAQ (reference sequence). Drawing of peripheral blood yielded about 9.8 milliliters from each donor. This chain uses TRBV7-9 with TRBJ2-6; D unclear. Material: blood. This clonotype was sampled from an elderly man in good health. Here the CDR3 reads CASSSDSGANVLTF. For the CDR3, the DNA is TGTGCCAGCAGCAGTGACTCTGGGGCCAACGTCCTGACTTTC.